The 27 T cell receptor beta chains below were found in one sample sequenced in a study of shared clonotypes between healthy human individuals. TCRdb keeps only in-frame clones here, not all; method: immunoSEQ multiplex PCR. The top ten clones hold 0.85% to 1% of a sample with around 1,000,000 clones, approximately 80% of them seen once. What was sequenced was memory CD4+ T cells from PBMCs. Subset here: CD45RA-negative fraction. The source is a man aged 18-30 years in good health. Some clones in this sample may be carry-over from other donors' samples.

Here the CDR3 reads CASKILGGNVETQYF. The CDR3 DNA sequence: TGTGCCAGCAAAATTTTGGGGGGTAATGTAGAGACCCAGTACTTC. V gene TRBV27 combines with J gene TRBJ2-5, with D possibly being TRBD2 (6 bases). V dropped 7 bases and J dropped 4 bases, with 19 bases sitting between them. The CDR3 sequence is 15 residues long. Looked up from germline, CDR1 is MNHEY and CDR2 is SMNVEV (reference sequence).

In regard to this clone: This sample also contains other DNA sequences that code for the same CDR3. This chain connects TRBV5-1 to TRBJ2-5; perhaps TRBD1 as D (5 bases). Trimming left V 1 base short and J 1 base short, with 8 bases between. CDR1 SGHRS and CDR2 YFSETQ come from the germline V gene. CDR3 length equals 14 residues. CDR3 region: CASSLQGSQETQYF. The CDR3, as DNA: TGCGCCAGCAGCTTGCAGGGCAGCCAAGAGACCCAGTACTTC. Variable domain in full (rest from reference TRBV5-1 and TRBJ2-5): KAGVTQTPRYLIKTRGQQVTLSCSPISGHRSVSWYQQTPGQGLQFLFEYFSETQRNKGNFPGRFSGRQFSNSRSEMNVSTLELGDSALYLCASSLQGSQETQYFGPGTRLLVL.

The CDR3 DNA follows: TGTGCCAGCAGCGTAGGGCTCGCTTCGGGACAGAGTACCTCTAGCACAGATACGCAGTATTTT. This gives the protein CASSVGLASGQSTSSTDTQYF. The chain links TRBV9 to TRBJ2-3, with TRBD1 matching over 7 bases. This CDR3 has 21 amino acids. CDR1 is SGDLS, CDR2 YYNGEE, per germline. With 0 bases clipped from V and 0 bases from J, the junction kept 19 bases outside the gene matches.

Remarks on this clone: A much larger clone sits a single nucleotide away, making a read error possible. This chain joins TRBV18 and TRBJ2-1; no clear D gene. V gave up 4 bases and J gave up 2 bases, with 12 bases separating them. CDR1 and CDR2 (germline): KGHSH, LQKENI. The CDR3 length is 15 residues. Here the CDR3 reads CASSLNPPTYNEQFF. For the CDR3, the DNA is TGTGCCAGCTCACTAAATCCGCCTACCTACAATGAGCAGTTCTTC.

This chain joins TRBV2 and TRBJ2-1; D possibly corresponds to TRBD2 (5 bases). The CDR3 runs to 14 residues. Trimming cost V 7 bases and J 6 bases, with 16 bases left between them. Germline V gives CDR1 SNHLY, CDR2 FYNNEI. CDR3 residues: CASTMEEGINEQFF. The CDR3 DNA is TGTGCCAGCACAATGGAGGAAGGGATCAATGAGCAGTTCTTC.

The J gene is TRBJ1-2, the V gene TRBV7-9; TRBD1 matches 8 bases. This CDR3 has 13 residues. Trimming cost V 3 bases and J 9 bases; bases outside gene matches: 6. Germline V gene sequence: CDR1 SEHNR, CDR2 FQNEAQ (reference sequence). The CDR3 sequence is CASSFFQGASYTF. The CDR3 bases are TGTGCCAGCAGCTTCTTCCAGGGGGCCAGCTACACCTTC.

The V and J genes are TRBV18 and TRBJ2-5; tentatively, D is TRBD2 (6 bases). The CDR3 extends over 11 amino acids. The V gene lost 10 bases and the J gene lost 5 bases, with 11 bases spanning the gap. Germline-derived CDR1 and CDR2 are KGHSH and LQKENI. The CDR3 region is CATSGVETQYF. The CDR3 DNA reads as TGTGCCACCTCGGGGGTCGAGACCCAGTACTTC.

The CDR3 loop reads CASSPQGGVNYGYTF. The CDR3 DNA sequence: TGTGCCAGCAGCCCTCAGGGCGGAGTGAACTATGGCTACACCTTC. V usage is TRBV7-9 and J usage is TRBJ1-2; tentatively, D is TRBD1 (5 bases). This CDR3 is 15 amino acids long. From germline, CDR1 is SEHNR and CDR2 FQNEAQ (reference sequence). Trimming cost V 5 bases and J 2 bases, with 15 bases left between them. Full variable domain (outside the CDR3, taken from reference TRBV7-9 and TRBJ1-2): DTGVSQNPRHKITKRGQNVTFRCDPISEHNRLYWYRQTLGQGPEFLTYFQNEAQLEKSRLLSDRFSAERPKGSFSTLEIQRTEQGDSAMYLCASSPQGGVNYGYTFGSGTRLTVV.

About this clone: This may be a read error: a much more frequent sequence differs by one nucleotide. The chain recombines TRBV7-9 with TRBJ2-3; perhaps TRBD2 as D (5 bases). The CDR3 has 12 amino acids. The germline V gene encodes CDR1 SEHNR and CDR2 FQNEAQ (reference sequence). V dropped 3 bases and J dropped 4 bases, with 5 bases sitting between them. The CDR3 region is CASSFSADTQYF. The CDR3 DNA reads TGTGCCAGCAGCTTTAGCGCAGATACGCAGTATTTT.

The chain uses TRBV14 and TRBJ2-7, with D tentatively TRBD2 (5 bases). CDR3 length: 15 residues. The germline V gene has CDR1 SGHDN and CDR2 FVKESK. V was clipped by 0 bases and J by 2 bases, with 11 bases between them. CDR3 in amino acids: CASSQDLAGPYEQYF. The CDR3 DNA is TGTGCCAGCAGCCAAGATCTGGCGGGCCCCTACGAGCAGTACTTC. The whole variable domain, filled in from reference TRBV14 and TRBJ2-7, reads EAGVTQFPSHSVIEKGQTVTLRCDPISGHDNLYWYRRVMGKEIKFLLHFVKESKQDESGMPNNRFLAERTGGTYSTLKVQPAELEDSGVYFCASSQDLAGPYEQYFGPGTRLTVT.

About this clone itself: The identical CDR3 is also encoded by other nucleotide sequences in the sample. The chain joins TRBV18 to TRBJ1-1; D ambiguous. The germline V gene encodes CDR1 KGHSH and CDR2 LQKENI. V shed 2 bases and J shed 1 base, with 5 bases lying between them. The CDR3 totals 13 residues. This chain's CDR3 is CASSPSGNTEAFF. The CDR3 bases are TGTGCCAGCTCACCATCTGGGAACACTGAAGCTTTCTTT.

This clone was recorded only once. The chain couples TRBV30 to TRBJ2-2, with 9 bases identical to TRBD2. Germline V CDR1 and CDR2: GTSNPN, SVGIG (reference sequence). This CDR3 contains 15 residues. The V gene end was trimmed by 3 bases and the J gene end by 8 bases; junction bases not matched to a gene: 10. CDR3 amino acids: CAWRPSGNIAGELFF. The CDR3 bases are TGTGCCTGGAGGCCTAGCGGGAATATCGCGGGGGAGCTGTTTTTT.

This chain links TRBV6-1 with TRBJ1-5; perhaps TRBD1 as D (5 bases). The CDR3 sequence is 14 residues long. V lost 4 bases to trimming and J lost 9 bases, with 16 bases between them. From germline, CDR1 is MNHNS and CDR2 SASEGT. CDR3 region: CASSVGVLQGPQHF. Here the CDR3 DNA reads TGTGCCAGCAGTGTAGGGGTCCTCCAAGGGCCCCAGCATTTT.

The chain uses TRBV9 and TRBJ2-2; possibly TRBD1 or TRBD2 for D (6 bases each). The ends were cut back, 1 base at V and 2 bases at J, with 12 bases in the middle. Per the germline V gene, CDR1 is SGDLS and CDR2 is YYNGEE. The CDR3 runs to 16 residues. The CDR3 DNA follows: TGTGCCAGCAGCGTAAGGGGGGTCGCAAACACCGGGGAGCTGTTTTTT. Translated, it gives CASSVRGVANTGELFF.

The V and J genes are TRBV5-1 and TRBJ2-3; D could derive from TRBD1 or TRBD2 (5 bases each). V was pared by 1 base and J by 6 bases, with 15 bases between. The CDR3 has 15 amino acids. The germline gives CDR1 SGHRS, CDR2 YFSETQ. CDR3 loop: CASSLTGTPSDTQYF. DNA of the CDR3: TGCGCCAGCAGCTTGACCGGGACCCCCTCCGATACGCAGTATTTT.

The CDR3 nucleotides read TGTGCCAGCAGTTTCTTAACAGGGTCGGACACCGGGGAGCTGTTTTTT. It translates to CASSFLTGSDTGELFF. V and J are TRBV28 and TRBJ2-2, with D perhaps TRBD1 (6 bases). Per the germline V gene, CDR1 is MDHEN and CDR2 is SYDVKM. The CDR3 sequence is 16 residues long. V lost 3 bases to trimming and J lost 3 bases, with 14 bases between them.

This clone was seen a few times. This specimen includes other DNA sequences encoding the same CDR3. The chain uses TRBV7-8 and TRBJ2-2, with a tentative D call TRBD2 (6 bases). The V gene lost 1 base and the J gene lost 3 bases, with 12 bases spanning the gap. The CDR3 covers 16 residues. Germline values: CDR1 SGHVS, CDR2 FQNEAQ. This chain's CDR3 is CASSLVGGSYTGELFF. The CDR3 DNA is TGTGCCAGCAGCTTAGTTGGGGGGAGTTACACCGGGGAGCTGTTTTTT.

The V call is TRBV9, the J call TRBJ2-2; the match to TRBD2 covers 10 bases. After removal of 7 bases from V and 1 base from J, the junction contained 4 bases not matched to a gene. The CDR3 runs 15 residues. Germline V CDR1 and CDR2: SGDLS, YYNGEE. The CDR3 region is CASSRTSGNTGELFF. Written as DNA, the CDR3 is TGTGCCAGCTCGAGGACTAGCGGGAACACCGGGGAGCTGTTTTTT.

The chain uses TRBV7-3 and TRBJ1-3; possibly TRBD1 for D (5 bases). This CDR3 spans 14 amino acids. CDR1 and CDR2 from the germline V gene are SGHTA and FQGTGA. Trimming left V 5 bases short and J 2 bases short, with 10 bases between. The CDR3 here is CASSRGLPGNTIYF. The CDR3 DNA is TGTGCCAGCAGCCGGGGACTCCCTGGAAACACCATATATTTT.

The table lists this clone with a count of one. This CDR3 is CAWTADRVGELFF. The CDR3, as DNA: TGTGCCTGGACGGCAGACAGGGTCGGGGAGCTGTTTTTT. The V gene is TRBV30, the J gene TRBJ2-2; 7 bases match TRBD1. Germline-derived CDR1 and CDR2 are GTSNPN and SVGIG (reference sequence). There are 13 residues in the CDR3. With 4 bases clipped from V and 7 bases from J, the junction kept 6 bases outside the gene matches.

J is TRBJ1-2 and V is TRBV28, with D perhaps TRBD1 (6 bases). Germline V gives CDR1 MDHEN, CDR2 SYDVKM. This CDR3 has 16 amino acids. Trimming took 2 bases from V and 4 from J, leaving 17 bases between them. DNA of the CDR3: TGTGCCAGCAGTTTAGCGGGGGGCGAGGACACCTATGGCTACACCTTC. Its translation: CASSLAGGEDTYGYTF.

J is TRBJ1-2 and V is TRBV5-6, with a possible D match to TRBD1 (6 bases). CDR3 length: 13 residues. Germline-derived CDR1 and CDR2 are SGHDT and YYEEEE. Trimming removed 4 bases at V and 4 bases at J, with 11 bases between. The CDR3 DNA sequence: TGTGCCAGCAGCCCCGGGACACTCTATGGCTACACCTTC. Translating gives CASSPGTLYGYTF.

The sample holds a few counts of this clone. This rearrangement joins TRBV4-2 to TRBJ2-5; the match to TRBD2 covers 10 bases. Germline assignment: CDR1 LGHNA and CDR2 YNFKEQ. After removal of 5 bases from V and 2 bases from J, the junction contained 2 bases not matched to a gene. The length of the CDR3 is 14 residues. CDR3 protein: CASSTSGEQETQYF. The CDR3, as DNA: TGTGCCAGCAGCACTAGCGGGGAACAAGAGACCCAGTACTTC.

Worth noting for this clone: Other DNA sequences in the same sample also yield this CDR3. The chain employs TRBV29-1 and TRBJ2-3; 10 nucleotides agree with TRBD2. J gave up 1 base and V 6 bases, and 1 base lay outside the gene matches. The CDR3 covers 13 residues. Germline lookup yields CDR1 SQVTM and CDR2 ANQGSEA. The CDR3 protein is CSVGLAGTDTQYF. Here the CDR3 DNA reads TGCAGCGTAGGACTAGCGGGCACAGATACGCAGTATTTT.

The chain links TRBV4-1 to TRBJ1-2; a weak D match, TRBD1 (6 bases). The CDR3 length is 14 residues. Germline assignment: CDR1 MGHRA and CDR2 YSYEKL. Between the trimmed V and J ends, which lost 4 bases and 4 bases, there was a span of 13 bases. Here the CDR3 reads CASSPSTGTYGYTF. CDR3 bases: TGCGCCAGCAGCCCTTCAACAGGGACCTATGGCTACACCTTC.

V is TRBV5-1 and J is TRBJ2-2; 8 positions agree with TRBD1. The CDR3 totals 16 residues. The junction had 4 bases not matched to a gene; V was cut back by 3 bases and J by 0 bases. Germline V gene sequence: CDR1 SGHRS, CDR2 YFSETQ. CDR3: CASSSRTGSNTGELFF. The CDR3, as DNA: TGCGCCAGCAGCTCGCGGACAGGGTCGAACACCGGGGAGCTGTTTTTT. Full variable domain (rest looked up from reference TRBV5-1 and TRBJ2-2): KAGVTQTPRYLIKTRGQQVTLSCSPISGHRSVSWYQQTPGQGLQFLFEYFSETQRNKGNFPGRFSGRQFSNSRSEMNVSTLELGDSALYLCASSSRTGSNTGELFFGEGSRLTVL.

DNA of the CDR3: TGTGCCAGCAGTTTAACAGGGCTCGATGGCTACACCTTC. Translating gives CASSLTGLDGYTF. This chain uses TRBV27 with TRBJ1-2; perhaps TRBD1 as D (6 bases). Looked up from germline, CDR1 is MNHEY and CDR2 is SMNVEV (reference sequence). With 2 bases removed from V and 6 bases from J, the gap between germline ends came to 10 bases. The CDR3 extends over 13 amino acids.